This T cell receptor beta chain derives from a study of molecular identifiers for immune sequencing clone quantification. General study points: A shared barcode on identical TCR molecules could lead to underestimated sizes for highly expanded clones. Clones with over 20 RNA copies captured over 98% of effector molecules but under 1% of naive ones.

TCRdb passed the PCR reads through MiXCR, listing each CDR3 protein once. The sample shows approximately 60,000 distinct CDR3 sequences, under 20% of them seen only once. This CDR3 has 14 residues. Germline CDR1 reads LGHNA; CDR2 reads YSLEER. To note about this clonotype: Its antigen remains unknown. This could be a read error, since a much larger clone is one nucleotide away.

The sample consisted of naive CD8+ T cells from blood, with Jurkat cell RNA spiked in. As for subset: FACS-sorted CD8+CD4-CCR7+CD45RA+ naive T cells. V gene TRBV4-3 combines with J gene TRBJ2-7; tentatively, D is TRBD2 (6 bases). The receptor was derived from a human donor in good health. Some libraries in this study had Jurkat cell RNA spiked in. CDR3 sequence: CASSQEGSSYGQYF. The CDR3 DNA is TGCGCCAGCAGCCAGGAGGGGAGCTCCTACGGGCAGTACTTC.